This is a list of T cell receptor beta chains from one sample in a study of blood T cell repertoires in COVID-19. The repertoire was sequenced with immunoSEQ multiplex PCR; TCRdb's copy has only in-frame clones and lacks some. The table shows around 170,000 clones, with less than 90% occurring only once. Sequenced input: peripheral blood. The receptors derive from a man aged 55-75 years with acute or convalescent COVID-19. Each CDR3 is given with its conserved first and last residue. Each record gives: CDR3 protein, CDR3 DNA, clone size, D gene, V gene, J gene. A D gene is named only where the DNA matches it firmly. A clone size is listed for some rows: how often the clone was seen (once, few, many), or a class if it is expanded.

CDR3: CASNSGVSGYTF
DNA: TGTGCCAGCAACTCAGGGGTTAGCGGCTACACCTTC
size: .
D: .
V: TRBV6-5
J: TRBJ1-2

CDR3: CASRHRVGDQPQHF
DNA: TGTGCCAGCAGGCACAGGGTCGGGGATCAGCCCCAGCATTTT
size: .
D: .
V: TRBV6-5
J: TRBJ1-5

CDR3: CASSLAGGGGETQYF
DNA: TGTGCCAGCAGCTTGGCCGGTGGGGGCGGAGAGACCCAGTACTTC
size: .
D: .
V: TRBV5-4
J: TRBJ2-5

CDR3: CASSLAAGVSTDTQYF
DNA: TGTGCCAGCAGCTTAGCGGCAGGGGTAAGCACAGATACGCAGTATTTT
size: .
D: .
V: TRBV7-9
J: TRBJ2-3

CDR3: CASSGGQGVRNTEAFF
DNA: TGTGCCAGCTCAGGGGGACAGGGGGTTCGGAACACTGAAGCTTTCTTT
size: few
D: TRBD1
V: TRBV18
J: TRBJ1-1

CDR3: CAISESSQVPQETQYF
DNA: TGTGCCATCAGTGAGTCGTCGCAGGTTCCTCAAGAGACCCAGTACTTC
size: .
D: .
V: TRBV10-3
J: TRBJ2-5

CDR3: CASCLDSGSTDTQYF
DNA: TGTGCCAGCTGCTTAGATAGCGGGAGTACAGATACGCAGTATTTT
size: .
D: TRBD2
V: TRBV2
J: TRBJ2-3

CDR3: CASSPGTSGSNEQFF
DNA: TGTGCCAGCAGTCCCGGGACTAGCGGGAGTAATGAGCAGTTCTTC
size: .
D: TRBD2
V: TRBV2
J: TRBJ2-1

CDR3: CASSPRGHDSTDTQYF
DNA: TGTGCCAGCTCACCACGAGGGCACGATAGCACAGATACGCAGTATTTT
size: .
D: .
V: TRBV18
J: TRBJ2-3

CDR3: CASSEGAGLQETQYF
DNA: TGTGCCAGCAGTGAAGGGGCAGGGCTCCAAGAGACCCAGTACTTC
size: .
D: .
V: TRBV6-1
J: TRBJ2-5

CDR3: CASIQPGPGANYGYTF
DNA: TGTGCCAGCATCCAACCCGGTCCAGGGGCTAACTATGGCTACACCTTC
size: .
D: .
V: TRBV5-6
J: TRBJ1-2

CDR3: CASSSEWDRGQGEQYF
DNA: TGTGCCAGCAGCTCGGAATGGGACAGGGGACAGGGCGAGCAGTACTTC
size: .
D: TRBD1
V: TRBV5-6
J: TRBJ2-7

CDR3: CASSQKTRFNSGELFF
DNA: TGTGCCAGCAGCCAGAAGACTAGATTTAACTCCGGGGAGCTGTTTTTT
size: .
D: .
V: TRBV11-3
J: TRBJ2-2

CDR3: CASSETSSYNSPLHF
DNA: TGTGCCAGTAGTGAAACGAGCTCCTATAATTCACCCCTCCACTTT
size: few
D: .
V: TRBV19
J: TRBJ1-6

CDR3: CASSPYQETQYF
DNA: TGTGCCAGCTCCCCGTACCAAGAGACCCAGTACTTC
size: .
D: .
V: TRBV6-5
J: TRBJ2-5

CDR3: CASSSRGTGELFF
DNA: TGTGCCAGCAGCTCCAGGGGCACCGGGGAGCTGTTTTTT
size: .
D: .
V: TRBV7-2
J: TRBJ2-2

CDR3: CASSGGQVLSGNTIYF
DNA: TGTGCCAGCAGCGGGGGACAGGTCCTCTCTGGAAACACCATATATTTT
size: .
D: TRBD1
V: TRBV9
J: TRBJ1-3

CDR3: CASSLSSGGSNTDTQYF
DNA: TGTGCCAGCAGCTTATCTAGCGGGGGGTCTAACACAGATACGCAGTATTTT
size: .
D: TRBD2
V: TRBV11-2
J: TRBJ2-3

CDR3: CASSPRSRRNDNEQFF
DNA: TGTGCCAGCAGTCCCCGTAGCCGGAGAAATGACAATGAGCAGTTCTTC
size: .
D: .
V: TRBV6-2/TRBV6-3
J: TRBJ2-1

CDR3: CASSTLGGRAVGELFF
DNA: TGTGCCAGTAGTACCTTAGGCGGGAGGGCCGTCGGGGAGCTGTTTTTT
size: .
D: TRBD2
V: TRBV19
J: TRBJ2-2

CDR3: CASSQVGAGEETQYF
DNA: TGCGCCAGCAGCCAAGTTGGGGCAGGCGAAGAGACCCAGTACTTC
size: .
D: .
V: TRBV4-3
J: TRBJ2-5

CDR3: CASSSQFAGDEKLFF
DNA: TGTGCCAGTAGTTCTCAATTTGCCGGAGATGAAAAACTGTTTTTT
size: .
D: .
V: TRBV19
J: TRBJ1-4

CDR3: CASSVRGEGDSPLHF
DNA: TGTGCCAGCAGCGTACGGGGTGAGGGGGATTCACCCCTCCACTTT
size: .
D: .
V: TRBV9
J: TRBJ1-6

CDR3: CASSLSLAASGNTIYF
DNA: TGTGCCAGCAGCTTAAGTTTGGCGGCCTCTGGAAACACCATATATTTT
size: .
D: .
V: TRBV7-8
J: TRBJ1-3

CDR3: CASSSDRVVSGYTF
DNA: TGCGCCAGCAGCTCGGACAGGGTCGTATCTGGCTACACCTTC
size: .
D: TRBD1
V: TRBV5-1
J: TRBJ1-2

CDR3: CASSESTGYEQYF
DNA: TGTGCCAGCAGTGAATCGACAGGCTACGAGCAGTACTTC
size: .
D: .
V: TRBV25-1
J: TRBJ2-7

CDR3: CASGLTGASSGNTIYF
DNA: TGTGCTAGTGGTTTAACAGGGGCCTCCTCTGGAAACACCATATATTTT
size: .
D: TRBD1
V: TRBV12-5
J: TRBJ1-3

CDR3: CASRTTGSDGYTF
DNA: TGTGCCAGCAGGACGACAGGGAGTGATGGCTACACCTTC
size: .
D: TRBD1
V: TRBV12-3/TRBV12-4
J: TRBJ1-2

CDR3: CSASSSGQTYEQYF
DNA: TGCAGTGCTAGTTCGTCGGGACAGACCTACGAGCAGTACTTC
size: .
D: TRBD1
V: TRBV20-1
J: TRBJ2-7

CDR3: CASSPRTSGRLDEQFF
DNA: TGTGCCAGCAGCCCGCGGACTAGCGGGAGGTTGGATGAGCAGTTCTTC
size: .
D: TRBD2
V: TRBV7-3
J: TRBJ2-1

CDR3: CASSPSGVFGREGYGYTF
DNA: TGTGCCAGCAGTCCCTCCGGGGTCTTTGGGAGGGAAGGCTATGGCTACACCTTC
size: .
D: .
V: TRBV28
J: TRBJ1-2

CDR3: CASSLRGAGGPTGELFF
DNA: TGCGCCAGCAGCTTACGGGGCGCGGGGGGGCCAACCGGGGAGCTGTTTTTT
size: .
D: TRBD2
V: TRBV7-3
J: TRBJ2-2

CDR3: CASSGGTDNYGYTF
DNA: TGTGCCAGCAGCGGAGGGACGGATAACTATGGCTACACCTTC
size: .
D: .
V: TRBV7-9
J: TRBJ1-2

CDR3: CASSQAAGGYNEQFF
DNA: TGTGCCAGCAGCCAAGCCGCAGGGGGCTACAATGAGCAGTTCTTC
size: once
D: TRBD1
V: TRBV14
J: TRBJ2-1

CDR3: CASSQGTAISYQHF
DNA: TGCGCCAGCAGCCAAGGGACAGCAATCAGTTACCAGCATTTT
size: .
D: .
V: TRBV4-1
J: TRBJ1-5

CDR3: CASSFNSGGSYTF
DNA: TGTGCCAGCAGCTTTAATTCGGGGGGGAGCTACACCTTC
size: once
D: .
V: TRBV11-3
J: TRBJ1-2

CDR3: CASSQDKGAGEKLFF
DNA: TGTGCCAGCAGCCAAGATAAGGGGGCGGGTGAAAAACTGTTTTTT
size: .
D: TRBD1
V: TRBV4-2
J: TRBJ1-4